This T cell receptor beta chain was recovered during a study of OX40 agonist ivuxolimab in advanced cancers. About the study: Across the patients, intravenous ivuxolimab was delivered every 2 weeks at 0.01 to 10 mg/kg.

This CDR3 comprises 14 residues. Germline V CDR1 and CDR2: MNHNY, SVGAGI (reference sequence). V trimming: 6 bases; J trimming: 1 base; junction bases outside the gene matches: 3. This clone was seen only once. As yet, its antigen is unknown. Repertoires were generated with immunoSEQ multiplex PCR, while TCRdb's copy carries only in-frame clones and drops some. The table records more than 60,000 clones, around 89% of them present only once. Blood draws occurred at baseline, cycle 4 day 1, and cycle 7 day 1. Whole-study results and caveats: Among the lowest levels of clonal expansion were found in partial responders at 0.1-3.0 mg/kg. CD8+ T cells averaged more expanded clones than CD4+.

The V gene is TRBV6-6, the J gene TRBJ2-3; the match to TRBD2 covers 8 bases. The clonotype comes from an adult with an advanced solid tumor such as melanoma, head and neck, liver or kidney cancer. Material: CD4+ or CD8+ T cells sorted from blood, obtained in a trial of the OX40 agonist ivuxolimab. The CDR3 loop reads CASRDSGGTDTQYF. The CDR3 DNA reads TGTGCCAGCAGGGATAGCGGGGGCACAGATACGCAGTATTTT.